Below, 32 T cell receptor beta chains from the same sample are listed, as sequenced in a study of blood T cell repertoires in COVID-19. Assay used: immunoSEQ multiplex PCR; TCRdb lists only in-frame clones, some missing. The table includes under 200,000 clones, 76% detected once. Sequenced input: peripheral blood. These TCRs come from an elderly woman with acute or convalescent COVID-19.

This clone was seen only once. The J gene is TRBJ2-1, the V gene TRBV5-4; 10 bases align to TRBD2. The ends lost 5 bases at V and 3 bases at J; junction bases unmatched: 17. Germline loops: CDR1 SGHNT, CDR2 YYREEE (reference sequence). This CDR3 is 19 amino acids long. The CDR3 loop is CASSFSGLAPMQFYNEQFF. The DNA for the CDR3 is TGTGCCAGCAGTTTCTCGGGACTAGCGCCGATGCAGTTCTACAATGAGCAGTTCTTC.

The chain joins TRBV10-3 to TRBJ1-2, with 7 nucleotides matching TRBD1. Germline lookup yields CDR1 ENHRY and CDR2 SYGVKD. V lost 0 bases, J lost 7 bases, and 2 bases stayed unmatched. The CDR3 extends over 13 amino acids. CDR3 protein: CAISESGGPGYTF. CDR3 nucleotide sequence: TGTGCCATCAGTGAGTCAGGGGGCCCTGGCTACACCTTC.

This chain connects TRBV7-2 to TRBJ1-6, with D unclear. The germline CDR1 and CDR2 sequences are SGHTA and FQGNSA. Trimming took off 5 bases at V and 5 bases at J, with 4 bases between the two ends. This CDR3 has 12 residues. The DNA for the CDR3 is TGTGCCAGCAGCCAAAATAATTCACCCCTCCACTTT. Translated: CASSQNNSPLHF.

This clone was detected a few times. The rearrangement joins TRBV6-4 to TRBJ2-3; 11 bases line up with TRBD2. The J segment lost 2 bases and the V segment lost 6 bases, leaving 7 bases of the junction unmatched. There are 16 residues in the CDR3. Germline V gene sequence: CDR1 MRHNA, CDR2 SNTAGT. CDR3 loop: CASSPTSGRVTDTQYF. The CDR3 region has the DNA TGTGCCAGCAGCCCTACTAGCGGGAGAGTCACAGATACGCAGTATTTT.

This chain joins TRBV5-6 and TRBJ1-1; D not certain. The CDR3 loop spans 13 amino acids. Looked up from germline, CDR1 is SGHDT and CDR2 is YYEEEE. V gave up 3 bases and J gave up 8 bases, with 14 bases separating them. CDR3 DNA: TGTGCCAGCAGCTCCCTCAACGGTTTAGAAGCTTTCTTT. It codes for CASSSLNGLEAFF.

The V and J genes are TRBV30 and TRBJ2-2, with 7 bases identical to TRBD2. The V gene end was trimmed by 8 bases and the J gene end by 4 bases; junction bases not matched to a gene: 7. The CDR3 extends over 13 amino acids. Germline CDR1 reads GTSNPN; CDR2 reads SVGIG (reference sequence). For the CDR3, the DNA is TGTGCCCGTGCTCGACTAGCCACCGGGGAGCTGTTTTTT. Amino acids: CARARLATGELFF.

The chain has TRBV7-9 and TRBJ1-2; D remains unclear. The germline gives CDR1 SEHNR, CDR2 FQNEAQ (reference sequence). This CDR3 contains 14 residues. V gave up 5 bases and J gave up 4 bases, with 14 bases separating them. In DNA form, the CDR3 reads TGTGCCAGCAGCCGCTACCCCCCTAGCTATGGCTACACCTTC. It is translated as CASSRYPPSYGYTF.

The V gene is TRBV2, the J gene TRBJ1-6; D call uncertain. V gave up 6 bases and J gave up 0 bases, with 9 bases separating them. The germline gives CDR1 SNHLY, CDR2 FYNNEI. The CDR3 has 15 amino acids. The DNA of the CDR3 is TGTGCCAGCAGGGCAGGAAGCTCCTATAATTCACCCCTCCACTTT. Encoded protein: CASRAGSSYNSPLHF.

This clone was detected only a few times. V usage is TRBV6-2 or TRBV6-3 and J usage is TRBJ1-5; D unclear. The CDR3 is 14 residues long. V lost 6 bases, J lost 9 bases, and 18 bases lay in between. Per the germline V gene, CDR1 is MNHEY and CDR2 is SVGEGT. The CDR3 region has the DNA TGTGCCAGCAGCCTATACGGTTCGGGTGGGCCCCAGCATTTT. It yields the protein CASSLYGSGGPQHF.

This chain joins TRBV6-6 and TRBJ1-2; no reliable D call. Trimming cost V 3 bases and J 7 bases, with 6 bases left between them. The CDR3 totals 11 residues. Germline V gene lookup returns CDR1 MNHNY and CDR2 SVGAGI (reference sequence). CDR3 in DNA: TGTGCCAGCAGTTATTCCAGTGGCTACACCTTC. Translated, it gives CASSYSSGYTF.

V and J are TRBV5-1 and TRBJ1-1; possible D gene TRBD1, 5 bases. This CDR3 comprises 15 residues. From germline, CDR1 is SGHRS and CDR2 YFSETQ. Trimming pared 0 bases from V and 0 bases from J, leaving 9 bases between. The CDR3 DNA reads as TGCGCCAGCAGCTTGGAGGCAGGGTTGAACACTGAAGCTTTCTTT. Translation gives CASSLEAGLNTEAFF.

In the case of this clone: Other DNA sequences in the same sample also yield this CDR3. CDR3: CASSPTGNQPQHF. CDR3 nucleotides: TGTGCCAGCTCACCAACGGGGAATCAGCCCCAGCATTTT. The chain couples TRBV18 to TRBJ1-5; D call uncertain. CDR3 size: 13 residues. Germline V lookup: CDR1 KGHSH, CDR2 LQKENI. With 2 bases removed from V and 4 bases from J, the gap between germline ends came to 6 bases.

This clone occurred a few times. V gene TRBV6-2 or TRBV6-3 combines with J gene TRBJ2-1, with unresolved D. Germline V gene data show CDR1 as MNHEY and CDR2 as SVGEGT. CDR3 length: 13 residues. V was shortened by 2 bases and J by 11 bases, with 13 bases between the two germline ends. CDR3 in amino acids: CASSYVVNNQQFF. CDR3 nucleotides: TGTGCCAGCAGTTACGTTGTAAACAACCAGCAGTTCTTC.

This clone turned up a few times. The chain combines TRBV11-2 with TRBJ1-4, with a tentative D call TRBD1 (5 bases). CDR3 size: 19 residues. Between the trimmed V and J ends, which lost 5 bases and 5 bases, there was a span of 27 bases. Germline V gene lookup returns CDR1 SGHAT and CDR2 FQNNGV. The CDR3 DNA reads TGTGCCAGCAGCCCAATTGGCGCACTCGGGGGGATGATAAATGAAAAACTGTTTTTT. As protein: CASSPIGALGGMINEKLFF. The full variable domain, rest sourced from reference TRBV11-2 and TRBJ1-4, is EAGVAQSPRYKIIEKRQSVAFWCNPISGHATLYWYQQILGQGPKLLIQFQNNGVVDDSQLPKDRFSAERLKGVDSTLKIQPAKLEDSAVYLCASSPIGALGGMINEKLFFGSGTQLSVL.

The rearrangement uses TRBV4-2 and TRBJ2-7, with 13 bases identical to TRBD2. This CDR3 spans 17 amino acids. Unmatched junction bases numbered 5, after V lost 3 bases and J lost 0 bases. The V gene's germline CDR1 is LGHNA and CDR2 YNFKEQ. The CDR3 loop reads CASSQARTSGGSYEQYF. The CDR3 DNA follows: TGTGCCAGCAGCCAGGCAAGGACTAGCGGGGGCTCCTACGAGCAGTACTTC.

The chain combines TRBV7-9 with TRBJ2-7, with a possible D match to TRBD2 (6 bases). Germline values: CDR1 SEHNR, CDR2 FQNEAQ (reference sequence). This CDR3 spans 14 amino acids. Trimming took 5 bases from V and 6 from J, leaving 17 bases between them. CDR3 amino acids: CASSEFGTSREQYF. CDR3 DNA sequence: TGTGCCAGCAGCGAATTCGGAACTAGCCGCGAGCAGTACTTC.

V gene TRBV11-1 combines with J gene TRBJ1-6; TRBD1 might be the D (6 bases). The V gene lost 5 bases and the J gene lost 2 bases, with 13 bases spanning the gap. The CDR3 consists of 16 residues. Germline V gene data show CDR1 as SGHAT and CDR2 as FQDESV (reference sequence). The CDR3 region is CASSLHRDTYNSPLHF. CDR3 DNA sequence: TGTGCCAGCAGCCTACACCGGGACACCTATAATTCACCCCTCCACTTT.

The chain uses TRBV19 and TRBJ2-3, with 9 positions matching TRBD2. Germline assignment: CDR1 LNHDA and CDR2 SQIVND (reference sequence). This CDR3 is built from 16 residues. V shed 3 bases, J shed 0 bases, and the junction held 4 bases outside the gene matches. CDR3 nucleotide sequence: TGTGCCAGTAGTATCGGACTAGCGCCTAGCACAGATACGCAGTATTTT. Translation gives CASSIGLAPSTDTQYF. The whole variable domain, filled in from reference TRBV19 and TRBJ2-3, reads DGGITQSPKYLFRKEGQNVTLSCEQNLNHDAMYWYRQDPGQGLRLIYYSQIVNDFQKGDIAEGYSVSREKKESFPLTVTSAQKNPTAFYLCASSIGLAPSTDTQYFGPGTRLTVL.

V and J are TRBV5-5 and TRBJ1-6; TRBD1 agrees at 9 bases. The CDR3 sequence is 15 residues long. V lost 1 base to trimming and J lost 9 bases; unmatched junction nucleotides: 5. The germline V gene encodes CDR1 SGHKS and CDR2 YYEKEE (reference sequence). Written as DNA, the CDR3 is TGTGCCAGCAGCTTGTTACAGGGGGCGAGTTCACCCCTCCACTTT. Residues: CASSLLQGASSPLHF. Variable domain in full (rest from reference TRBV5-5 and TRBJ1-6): DAGVTQSPTHLIKTRGQQVTLRCSPISGHKSVSWYQQVLGQGPQFIFQYYEKEERGRGNFPDRFSARQFPNYSSELNVNALLLGDSALYLCASSLLQGASSPLHFGNGTRLTVT.

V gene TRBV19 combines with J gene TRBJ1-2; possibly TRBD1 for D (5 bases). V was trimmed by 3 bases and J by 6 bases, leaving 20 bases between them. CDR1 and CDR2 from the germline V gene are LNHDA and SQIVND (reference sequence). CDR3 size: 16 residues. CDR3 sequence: CASSIQGSLVLHGYTF. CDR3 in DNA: TGTGCCAGTAGTATCCAGGGTTCGTTGGTTTTGCATGGCTACACCTTC.

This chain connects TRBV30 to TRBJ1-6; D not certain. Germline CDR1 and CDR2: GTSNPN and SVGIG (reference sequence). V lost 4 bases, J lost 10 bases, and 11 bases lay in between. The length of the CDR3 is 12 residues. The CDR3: CAWNLMRSPLHF. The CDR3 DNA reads TGTGCCTGGAACCTAATGAGGTCACCCCTCCACTTT.

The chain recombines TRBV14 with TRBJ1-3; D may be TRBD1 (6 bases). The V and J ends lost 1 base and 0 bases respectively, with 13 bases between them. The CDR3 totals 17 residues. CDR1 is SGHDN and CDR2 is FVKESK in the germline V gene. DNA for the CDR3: TGTGCCAGCAGCCAAGCCCCGGGACAAATCTCTGGAAACACCATATATTTT. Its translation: CASSQAPGQISGNTIYF.

CDR3 sequence: CARSSKDCRPDQPQHF. The CDR3 bases are TGTGCCAGAAGCTCAAAGGACTGCAGGCCAGACCAGCCCCAGCATTTT. The chain employs TRBV7-5 and TRBJ1-5. TRBV7-5 is classified as a pseudogene. There are 16 residues in the CDR3.

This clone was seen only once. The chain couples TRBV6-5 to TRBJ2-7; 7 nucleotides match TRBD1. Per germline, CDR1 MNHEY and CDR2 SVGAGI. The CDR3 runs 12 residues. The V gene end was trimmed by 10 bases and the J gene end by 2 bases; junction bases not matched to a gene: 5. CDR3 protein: CAILDRTYEQYF. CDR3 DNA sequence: TGTGCCATTCTGGACAGGACCTACGAGCAGTACTTC.

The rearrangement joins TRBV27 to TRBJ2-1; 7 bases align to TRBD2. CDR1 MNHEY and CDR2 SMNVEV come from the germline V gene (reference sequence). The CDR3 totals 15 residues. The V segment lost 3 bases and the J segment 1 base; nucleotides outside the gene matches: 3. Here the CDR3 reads CASSFGGRSYNEQFF. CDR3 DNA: TGTGCCAGCAGTTTTGGCGGGAGATCCTACAATGAGCAGTTCTTC.

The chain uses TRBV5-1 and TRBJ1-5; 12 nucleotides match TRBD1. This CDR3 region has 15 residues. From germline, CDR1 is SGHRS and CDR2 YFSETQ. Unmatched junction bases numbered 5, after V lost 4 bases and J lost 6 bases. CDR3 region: CASSAGTGGLQPQHF. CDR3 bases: TGCGCCAGCAGCGCCGGGACAGGGGGCCTTCAGCCCCAGCATTTT.

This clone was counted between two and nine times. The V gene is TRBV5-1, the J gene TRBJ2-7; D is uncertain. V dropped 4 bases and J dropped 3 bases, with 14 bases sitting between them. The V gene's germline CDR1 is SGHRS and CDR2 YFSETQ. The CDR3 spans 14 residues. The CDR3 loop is CASSPVSLGYEQYF. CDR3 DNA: TGCGCCAGCAGCCCGGTGAGCCTTGGCTACGAGCAGTACTTC.

This CDR3 reads CASTTGSYQPQHF. DNA for the CDR3: TGTGCCAGCACGACGGGTAGTTATCAGCCCCAGCATTTT. The V and J genes are TRBV28 and TRBJ1-5, with no clear D. V dropped 7 bases and J dropped 5 bases, with 12 bases sitting between them. This CDR3 spans 13 amino acids. Looked up from germline, CDR1 is MDHEN and CDR2 is SYDVKM.

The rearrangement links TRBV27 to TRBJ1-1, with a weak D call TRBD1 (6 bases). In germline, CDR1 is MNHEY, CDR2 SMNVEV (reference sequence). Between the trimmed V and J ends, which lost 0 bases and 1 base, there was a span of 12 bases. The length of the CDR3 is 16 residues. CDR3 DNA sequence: TGTGCCAGCAGTTTATCGGGTAGGGGGGGGAACACTGAAGCTTTCTTT. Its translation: CASSLSGRGGNTEAFF.

The CDR3 region has the DNA TGTGCCAGTATGAGCAGGTACACTGAAGCTTTCTTT. It yields the protein CASMSRYTEAFF. The V call is TRBV19, the J call TRBJ1-1; no clear D. Germline CDR1 reads LNHDA; CDR2 reads SQIVND (reference sequence). V gave up 7 bases and J gave up 3 bases, with 9 bases separating them. This CDR3 spans 12 amino acids.

In nucleotides, the CDR3 is TGTGCCATCAGAACAGACGTTAACTATGGCTACACCTTC. This encodes CAIRTDVNYGYTF. This chain joins TRBV10-3 and TRBJ1-2; D gene unclear. The germline V and J ends were trimmed by 6 bases and 1 base, with 9 bases remaining between them. Germline loops: CDR1 ENHRY, CDR2 SYGVKD. The CDR3 extends over 13 amino acids.

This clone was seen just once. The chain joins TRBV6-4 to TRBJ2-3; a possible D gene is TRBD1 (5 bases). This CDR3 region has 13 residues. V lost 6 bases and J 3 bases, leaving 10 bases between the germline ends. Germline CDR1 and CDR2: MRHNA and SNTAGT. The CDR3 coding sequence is TGTGCCAGCAGCGTCCAGGGTACAGATACGCAGTATTTT. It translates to CASSVQGTDTQYF.